This T cell receptor (beta chain) is from a study of control samples from healthy donors and cancer patients. Generated by immunoSEQ multiplex PCR, the TCRdb table keeps only in-frame clones and is missing some. Of about 140,000 clones listed, just under 95% were seen once; the top ten hold around 10%. The CDR3 loop spans 14 amino acids. Deletions cut 0 bases from V and 4 bases from J, with 7 bases between. The V gene's germline CDR1 is MNHNY and CDR2 SVGAGI (reference sequence). V gene TRBV6-6 combines with J gene TRBJ2-1; D gene ambiguous. Sequenced input: blood. This sequence was found in a man aged 25-45 years in good health. For the CDR3, the DNA is TGTGCCAGCAGTTACTCTGCAGAGTACAATGAGCAGTTCTTC. It codes for CASSYSAEYNEQFF.